The 30 T cell receptor beta chains in this list originate from one sample, sequenced in a study of T cell responses to AZD1222 COVID-19 vaccine. Libraries were prepared by immunoSEQ multiplex PCR; TCRdb keeps only in-frame clonotypes and omits some of them. The sample lists about 120,000 clones, roughly 93% seen once, with over 2.5% in the top ten. The sequenced sample was peripheral blood, obtained on day 0 of AZD1222 vaccination. The receptor set was obtained from an adult in good health.

The V and J genes are TRBV11-3 and TRBJ2-1, with TRBD1 matching over 8 bases. The germline V gene has CDR1 SGHNT and CDR2 YENEEA. There are 15 residues in the CDR3. V lost 3 bases, J lost 8 bases, and 9 bases stayed unmatched. CDR3 residues: CASSFQGAQEYEQFF. The CDR3 nucleotides are TGTGCCAGCAGCTTTCAGGGGGCGCAAGAATATGAGCAGTTCTTC.

The V gene is TRBV20-1, the J gene TRBJ1-5, with 9 bases matching TRBD1. Per the germline V gene, CDR1 is DFQATT and CDR2 is SNEGSKA (reference sequence). The CDR3 totals 10 residues. V shed 6 bases, J shed 15 bases, and the junction held 6 bases outside the gene matches. DNA for the CDR3: TGCAGTGCGATCGGACAGGGGCTGCATTTT. As protein: CSAIGQGLHF.

The V gene is TRBV28, the J gene TRBJ2-5; D call uncertain. The CDR3 totals 12 residues. V was shortened by 6 bases and J by 5 bases, with 10 bases between the two germline ends. In germline, CDR1 is MDHEN, CDR2 SYDVKM. The CDR3 protein is CASSPPLETQYF. The CDR3 DNA reads as TGTGCCAGCAGCCCTCCTTTGGAGACCCAGTACTTC.

The rearrangement uses TRBV29-1 and TRBJ2-1, with D possibly being TRBD2 (5 bases). Germline CDR1 reads SQVTM; CDR2 reads ANQGSEA. V was clipped by 5 bases and J by 4 bases, with 9 bases between them. This CDR3 comprises 12 residues. CDR3 loop: CSVQRNYNEQFF. CDR3 sequence (DNA): TGCAGCGTTCAGCGGAATTACAATGAGCAGTTCTTC.

The chain couples TRBV28 to TRBJ1-2, with a tentative D call TRBD1 (5 bases). This CDR3 is built from 16 residues. V shed 3 bases and J shed 4 bases, with 18 bases lying between them. Per germline, CDR1 MDHEN and CDR2 SYDVKM. The CDR3 sequence is CASSLDTFYGIYGYTF. The CDR3 nucleotides read TGTGCCAGCAGTTTGGACACGTTCTACGGTATCTATGGCTACACCTTC.

This chain connects TRBV5-6 to TRBJ1-2; 9 bases line up with TRBD1. The CDR3 is 14 residues long. The trim removed 2 bases at V and 8 bases at J, leaving 7 bases unmatched. CDR1 is SGHDT, CDR2 YYEEEE, per germline. The CDR3 DNA follows: TGTGCCAGCAGCTTCGGACAGGGGTTGAGGGGCTACACCTTC. Amino acid sequence: CASSFGQGLRGYTF.

The chain employs TRBV10-2 and TRBJ2-5; D gene ambiguous. V lost 7 bases and J lost 5, with 20 bases in between. Germline-derived CDR1 and CDR2 are WSHSY and SAAADI. The CDR3 covers 15 residues. The CDR3, as DNA: TGCGCCAGCACCGCGGCCTATATAATGGGGGAGACCCAGTACTTC. This codes for CASTAAYIMGETQYF.

The chain carries TRBV14 and TRBJ1-2; perhaps TRBD1 as D (6 bases). Germline V lookup: CDR1 SGHDN, CDR2 FVKESK. The CDR3 is 14 residues long. The V end was cut by 4 bases, the J end by 3 bases, with 12 bases between. CDR3 DNA: TGTGCCAGCAGCCCCCTGGGGGGCGACTATGGCTACACCTTC. Its protein is CASSPLGGDYGYTF.

The chain is built from TRBV5-1 and TRBJ2-7, with D possibly called TRBD1 or TRBD2 (5 bases each). Trimming cost V 4 bases and J 3 bases, with 17 bases left between them. The CDR3 is 15 amino acids. Germline CDR1 SGHRS, CDR2 YFSETQ. CDR3 DNA: TGCGCCAGCAGCAACCGGGACCCAGCCCTCTACGAGCAGTACTTC. The encoded protein is CASSNRDPALYEQYF. Drawing the rest from reference TRBV5-1 and TRBJ2-7, the complete variable domain is KAGVTQTPRYLIKTRGQQVTLSCSPISGHRSVSWYQQTPGQGLQFLFEYFSETQRNKGNFPGRFSGRQFSNSRSEMNVSTLELGDSALYLCASSNRDPALYEQYFGPGTRLTVT.

This chain connects TRBV24-1 to TRBJ1-2; tentatively, D is TRBD1 (6 bases). Trimming took off 1 base at V and 3 bases at J, with 35 bases between the two ends. The CDR3 is 23 amino acids. Germline V gene lookup returns CDR1 KGHDR and CDR2 SFDVKD. In DNA, the CDR3 is TGTGCCACCAGTGATTTTATCTTCCCCGGGGGCAGGTACGAATATGCACGGGACTATGGCTACACCTTC. Residues: CATSDFIFPGGRYEYARDYGYTF.

The chain couples TRBV27 to TRBJ2-7; no clear D gene. The CDR3 runs to 12 residues. Between the trimmed V and J ends, which lost 8 bases and 0 bases, there was a span of 8 bases. The germline CDR1 and CDR2 sequences are MNHEY and SMNVEV (reference sequence). Here the CDR3 DNA reads TGTGCCAGCTTTTCGAGCTCCTACGAGCAGTACTTC. Translated, it gives CASFSSSYEQYF.

J is TRBJ1-3 and V is TRBV12-2. TRBV12-2 counts as a pseudogene. CDR3 length: 12 amino acids. CDR3 DNA sequence: TGTGCAAGTCGCTTAGCTGGAAACACCATATATTTT. This sequence encodes CASRLAGNTIYF.

This chain uses TRBV28 with TRBJ2-2; 15 nucleotides line up with TRBD2. J lost 8 bases, V lost 6 bases, and 4 bases had no gene match. Germline V CDR1 and CDR2: MDHEN, SYDVKM. This CDR3 has 15 amino acids. CDR3 DNA sequence: TGTGCCAGCAGACAGGGACTAGCGGGAGGAGGGGAGCTGTTTTTT. Translation: CASRQGLAGGGELFF.

The rearrangement links TRBV7-9 to TRBJ2-3; 7 nucleotides align to TRBD2. The CDR3 is 18 residues long. Unmatched junction bases numbered 15, after V lost 5 bases and J lost 1 base. CDR1 and CDR2 (germline): SEHNR, FQNEAQ (reference sequence). CDR3 in DNA: TGTGCCAGCAGCCCCAATTACGGGGGGTCGTGGGGCACAGATACGCAGTATTTT. Protein: CASSPNYGGSWGTDTQYF.

The chain has TRBV9 and TRBJ2-4, with D perhaps being TRBD1 or TRBD2 (5 bases each). Germline CDR1 SGDLS, CDR2 YYNGEE. V was cut by 0 bases and J by 8 bases, with 18 bases left in between. CDR3 length: 16 amino acids. The CDR3 coding sequence is TGTGCCAGCAGCGTAGGAGCTGAGGGACGGGGAGACATTCAGTACTTC. Protein product: CASSVGAEGRGDIQYF. Full variable domain (outside the CDR3, taken from reference TRBV9 and TRBJ2-4): DSGVTQTPKHLITATGQRVTLRCSPRSGDLSVYWYQQSLDQGLQFLIQYYNGEERAKGNILERFSAQQFPDLHSELNLSSLELGDSALYFCASSVGAEGRGDIQYFGAGTRLSVL.

The chain combines TRBV24-1 with TRBJ1-2, with 7 bases lining up with TRBD1. The CDR3 is 14 residues long. V lost 6 bases, J lost 6 bases, and 9 bases stayed unmatched. Germline values: CDR1 KGHDR, CDR2 SFDVKD. CDR3 in amino acids: CATSSWDSLDGYTF. In DNA form, the CDR3 reads TGTGCCACCAGTTCCTGGGACAGCCTTGATGGCTACACCTTC.

The V call is TRBV12-3 or TRBV12-4, the J call TRBJ1-2; D is unresolved. The CDR3 consists of 11 residues. Deletions cut 4 bases from V and 6 bases from J, with 6 bases between. CDR3 loop: CASSWYDGYTF. In DNA, the CDR3 is TGTGCCAGCAGTTGGTACGATGGCTACACCTTC.

The chain carries TRBV28 and TRBJ1-1; no definite D call. This CDR3 comprises 12 residues. V shed 2 bases and J shed 1 base, with 2 bases lying between them. Per germline, CDR1 MDHEN and CDR2 SYDVKM. As DNA, the CDR3 is TGTGCCAGCAGTTTACCGAACACTGAAGCTTTCTTT. Its translation is CASSLPNTEAFF. The full variable domain, with the rest looked up from reference TRBV28 and TRBJ1-1, is DVKVTQSSRYLVKRTGEKVFLECVQDMDHENMFWYRQDPGLGLRLIYFSYDVKMKEKGDIPEGYSVSREKKERFSLILESASTNQTSMYLCASSLPNTEAFFGQGTRLTVV.

The chain couples TRBV4-1 to TRBJ1-1, with D possibly TRBD1 on 5 matching bases. From germline, CDR1 is MGHRA and CDR2 YSYEKL. Trimming left V 4 bases short and J 3 bases short, with 15 bases between. The CDR3 sequence is 15 residues long. The CDR3, as DNA: TGCGCCAGCAGCCCTAACTTTGGGGGTTACACTGAAGCTTTCTTT. This gives the protein CASSPNFGGYTEAFF.

The V call is TRBV15, the J call TRBJ2-1; D ambiguous. The CDR3 is 19 amino acids. Germline-derived CDR1 and CDR2 are LNHNV and YYDKDF (reference sequence). V was clipped by 1 base and J by 0 bases, with 19 bases between them. In DNA, the CDR3 is TGTGCCACCAGCAGAGTGGTGTTTACGGGCAGGCGCTCCTACAATGAGCAGTTCTTC. The encoded protein is CATSRVVFTGRRSYNEQFF.

In DNA, the CDR3 is TGCGCCAGCAGCCAAGACCCCGAGAGCCGGGGGTTAGGCTACGAGCAGTACTTC. This translates into CASSQDPESRGLGYEQYF. The V gene is TRBV4-1, the J gene TRBJ2-7, with D perhaps TRBD2 (6 bases). Trimming removed 0 bases at V and 3 bases at J, with 21 bases between. CDR1 MGHRA and CDR2 YSYEKL come from the germline V gene. CDR3 length: 18 residues.

J is TRBJ1-4 and V is TRBV2; 8 positions match TRBD1. V was pared by 9 bases and J by 1 base, with 4 bases of the junction left unmatched. CDR3 length: 14 amino acids. Germline V gene lookup returns CDR1 SNHLY and CDR2 FYNNEI. The CDR3 region has the DNA TGTGCCAGACAGGGGGTTGGAACTAATGAAAAACTGTTTTTT. Protein: CARQGVGTNEKLFF.

V usage is TRBV7-9 and J usage is TRBJ1-2, with 8 nucleotides matching TRBD1. The CDR3 has 14 amino acids. V lost 3 bases and J lost 4; bases outside the gene matches: 4. In germline, CDR1 is SEHNR, CDR2 FQNEAQ (reference sequence). The CDR3 sequence: CASSFGQGTYGYTF. The CDR3 bases are TGTGCCAGCAGCTTTGGACAGGGAACCTATGGCTACACCTTC.

The V and J genes are TRBV9 and TRBJ2-7; 9 bases agree with TRBD2. The CDR3 has 15 amino acids. Germline loops: CDR1 SGDLS, CDR2 YYNGEE. J was trimmed by 4 bases and V by 8 bases; bases with no gene match: 13. The CDR3 reads CARTWEREVDYEQYF. The CDR3 coding sequence is TGTGCCAGAACCTGGGAGCGGGAGGTCGATTACGAGCAGTACTTC.

This rearrangement joins TRBV5-1 to TRBJ2-5, with D perhaps TRBD2 (6 bases). In germline, CDR1 is SGHRS, CDR2 YFSETQ. Trimming removed 0 bases at V and 2 bases at J, with 17 bases between. The CDR3 is made up of 17 amino acids. The CDR3 protein is CASSLELAGTGQETQYF. The CDR3 DNA follows: TGCGCCAGCAGCTTGGAACTAGCCGGGACGGGACAAGAGACCCAGTACTTC.

The rearrangement joins TRBV20-1 to TRBJ2-7; D gene ambiguous. Per the germline V gene, CDR1 is DFQATT and CDR2 is SNEGSKA (reference sequence). Trimming pared 3 bases from V and 6 bases from J, leaving 9 bases between. The CDR3 has 11 amino acids. The CDR3 is CSASRGSEQYF. As DNA, the CDR3 is TGCAGTGCTAGCCGTGGTAGCGAGCAGTACTTC.

The J gene is TRBJ1-5, the V gene TRBV19, with TRBD1 identical over 10 bases. CDR1 and CDR2 from the germline V gene are LNHDA and SQIVND (reference sequence). The V gene end was trimmed by 6 bases and the J gene end by 4 bases; junction bases not matched to a gene: 6. The CDR3 contains 15 residues. The CDR3 spells CASRGQGGSNQPQHF. The CDR3 DNA is TGTGCCAGTAGAGGACAGGGGGGTAGTAATCAGCCCCAGCATTTT. The variable domain in full, with the rest retrieved from reference TRBV19 and TRBJ1-5, is DGGITQSPKYLFRKEGQNVTLSCEQNLNHDAMYWYRQDPGQGLRLIYYSQIVNDFQKGDIAEGYSVSREKKESFPLTVTSAQKNPTAFYLCASRGQGGSNQPQHFGDGTRLSIL.

V gene TRBV27 combines with J gene TRBJ2-7, with 8 bases matching TRBD1. V was clipped by 3 bases and J by 4 bases; unmatched bases: 14. CDR1 is MNHEY, CDR2 SMNVEV, per germline (reference sequence). The CDR3 consists of 17 residues. For the CDR3, the DNA is TGTGCCAGCAGTTTTCTCCCCGGGACAGGACAGGTTTACGAGCAGTACTTC. Translating gives CASSFLPGTGQVYEQYF.

This chain joins TRBV27 and TRBJ2-7; TRBD2 matches at 9 bases. Germline assignment: CDR1 MNHEY and CDR2 SMNVEV (reference sequence). The V gene end was trimmed by 7 bases and the J gene end by 2 bases; junction bases not matched to a gene: 9. The CDR3 has 15 residues. The CDR3 spells CASNTGTSLPYEQYF. DNA for the CDR3: TGTGCCAGCAACACCGGGACTAGCCTCCCCTACGAGCAGTACTTC.

This chain joins TRBV7-9 and TRBJ2-5, with D possibly being TRBD2 (6 bases). This CDR3 spans 14 amino acids. V lost 1 base, J lost 5 bases, and 11 bases lay in between. CDR1 is SEHNR, CDR2 FQNEAQ, per germline (reference sequence). CDR3 region: CASSLEASAETQYF. The DNA of the CDR3 is TGTGCCAGCAGCTTAGAGGCTAGCGCGGAGACCCAGTACTTC.